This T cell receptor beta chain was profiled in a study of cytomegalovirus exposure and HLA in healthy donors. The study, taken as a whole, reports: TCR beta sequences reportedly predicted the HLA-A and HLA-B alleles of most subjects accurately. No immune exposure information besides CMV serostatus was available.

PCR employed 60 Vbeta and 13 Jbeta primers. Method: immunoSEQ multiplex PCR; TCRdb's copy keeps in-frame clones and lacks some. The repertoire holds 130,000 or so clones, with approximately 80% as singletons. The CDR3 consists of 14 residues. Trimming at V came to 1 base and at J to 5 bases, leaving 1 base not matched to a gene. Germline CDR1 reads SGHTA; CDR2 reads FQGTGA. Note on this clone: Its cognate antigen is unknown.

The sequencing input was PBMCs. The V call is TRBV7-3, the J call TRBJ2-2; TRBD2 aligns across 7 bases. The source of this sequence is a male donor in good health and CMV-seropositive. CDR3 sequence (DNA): TGTGCCAGCAGCTTAAACGGGAGGACCGGGGAGCTGTTTTTT. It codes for CASSLNGRTGELFF.